A single TCR beta chain is shown here with its context. The antigen is not known. This record belongs to a study of OX40 agonist ivuxolimab in advanced cancers. About the research overall: An agonistic anti-OX40 (CD134) antibody, ivuxolimab, was used to treat the patients. The mean age was about 57 years, ranging from about 23 to 79, with less than 90% of participants male.

This table comes from immunoSEQ multiplex PCR, and its TCRdb copy is limited to in-frame clones, with some not included. Here the sample spans 70,000 or so clones, around 90% being singletons. Study-level results: At 0.1 to 3.0 mg/kg and by week 6, clonal expansion occurred in CD4+ and CD8+ blood T cells.

The source was CD4+ or CD8+ T cells sorted from blood, collected in a trial of the OX40 agonist ivuxolimab. The sequence was obtained from an adult with an advanced solid tumor such as melanoma, head and neck, liver or kidney cancer.

CDR3 sequence (DNA): TGTGCCTGGAGTGGACCGCCCAGGGATTTTGGCTACACCTTC. It codes for CAWSGPPRDFGYTF. The chain combines TRBV30 with TRBJ1-2; D is perhaps TRBD1 (5 bases). The germline CDR1 and CDR2 sequences are GTSNPN and SVGIG (reference sequence). This CDR3 region has 14 residues. Trimming pared 1 base from V and 7 bases from J, leaving 16 bases between.